This T cell receptor beta chain was captured in a study of technical replicates of blood from a handful of donors (dated by TCRdb to about 2017). The CDR3, from cysteine to phenylalanine, totals 14 residues. Of the read, only the CDR3 DNA is kept; its 42 bases are in frame from base 1. The germline V gene encodes CDR1 LGHNA and CDR2 YSLEER. V is cut by 1 base and J by 5 bases, and the space between the germline ends is 11 bases. Of note for this clone: Its specific antigen is unknown. No base quality information exists; no much larger clone differs at one position.

Libraries were built with the immunoSEQ multiplex PCR assay. Drawn from immuneACCESS, this table holds only the in-frame rearrangements with V and J called that TCRdb kept. Clones are partly lost; checked studies trace under half to an unresolved V gene and leave the rest unexplained. For this sample the table gives about 70,000 clones, of which roughly 92% were detected only once. The ten largest account for 0.41% of the sample. Material: T cells isolated from PBMCs. The clonotype was recovered from a human donor in good health. The sequence is built from TRBV4-3 and TRBJ1-2; the D gene identity is not certain. This receptor has the CDR3 CASSQGGLFYGYTF. The nucleotide sequence reads TGCGCCAGCAGCCAAGGCGGACTTTTTTATGGCTACACCTTC.